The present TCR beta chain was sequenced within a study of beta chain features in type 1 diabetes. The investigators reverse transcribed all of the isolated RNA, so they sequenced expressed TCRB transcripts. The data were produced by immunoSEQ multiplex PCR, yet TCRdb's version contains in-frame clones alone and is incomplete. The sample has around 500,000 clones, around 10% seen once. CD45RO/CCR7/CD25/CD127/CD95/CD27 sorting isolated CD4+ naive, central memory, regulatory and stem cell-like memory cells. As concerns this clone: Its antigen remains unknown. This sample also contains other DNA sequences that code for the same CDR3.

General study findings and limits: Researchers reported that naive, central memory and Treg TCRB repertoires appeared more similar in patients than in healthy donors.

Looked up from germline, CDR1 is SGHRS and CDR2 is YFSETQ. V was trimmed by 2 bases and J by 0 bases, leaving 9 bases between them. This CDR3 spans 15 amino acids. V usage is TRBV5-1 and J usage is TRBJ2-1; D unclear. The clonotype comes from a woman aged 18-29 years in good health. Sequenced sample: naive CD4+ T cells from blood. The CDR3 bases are TGCGCCAGCAGCTTAACCGGAAGCTCCTACAATGAGCAGTTCTTC. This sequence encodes CASSLTGSSYNEQFF.